These 20 T cell receptor beta chains originate from one sample sequenced in a study of T cell responses to AZD1222 COVID-19 vaccine. Clones were read by immunoSEQ multiplex PCR, and TCRdb kept only the in-frame ones, dropping some. Of about 150,000 clones listed, about 87% are singletons. The specimen comprised peripheral blood, sampled on day 0 of AZD1222 vaccination. These receptors were collected from an adult in good health.

The rearrangement uses TRBV7-2 and TRBJ1-1; 9 nucleotides line up with TRBD1. Germline-derived CDR1 and CDR2 are SGHTA and FQGNSA. Trimming cost V 5 bases and J 1 base; bases outside gene matches: 8. The length of the CDR3 is 16 residues. CDR3 amino acids: CASSRQGVGGNTEAFF. For the CDR3, the DNA is TGTGCCAGCAGCAGACAGGGGGTAGGGGGGAACACTGAAGCTTTCTTT. Variable domain in full (rest from reference TRBV7-2 and TRBJ1-1): GAGVSQSPSNKVTEKGKDVELRCDPISGHTALYWYRQSLGQGLEFLIYFQGNSAPDKSGLPSDRFSAERTGGSVSTLTIQRTQQEDSAVYLCASSRQGVGGNTEAFFGQGTRLTVV.

The V and J genes are TRBV3-1 (or the pseudogene TRBV3-2) and TRBJ2-5; 11 bases line up with TRBD2. This CDR3 has 14 amino acids. Germline trimming cut 8 bases from V and 5 bases from J; bases unmatched to any gene: 7. CDR1 and CDR2 (germline): LGHDT, YNNKEL (reference sequence). CDR3 sequence (DNA): TGTGCCAGCTCTCGTAGCGGGGGGGCCGAGACCCAGTACTTC. Translation gives CASSRSGGAETQYF.

The chain has TRBV5-1 and TRBJ2-7; TRBD2 matches 10 bases. Germline lookup yields CDR1 SGHRS and CDR2 YFSETQ. The CDR3 consists of 14 residues. V trimming: 7 bases; J trimming: 2 bases; junction bases outside the gene matches: 6. CDR3 amino acids: CASGDTSGAYEQYF. In DNA, the CDR3 is TGCGCCAGCGGAGATACTAGCGGGGCCTACGAGCAGTACTTC.

The V gene is TRBV9, the J gene TRBJ2-5, with TRBD2 matching 15 bases. CDR3 size: 19 residues. V shed 4 bases, J shed 0 bases, and the junction held 10 bases outside the gene matches. Germline V gene lookup returns CDR1 SGDLS and CDR2 YYNGEE. The CDR3 here is CASSPGTSGGPRNQETQYF. CDR3 DNA sequence: TGTGCCAGCAGCCCCGGGACTAGCGGGGGGCCGAGAAACCAAGAGACCCAGTACTTC.

The chain employs TRBV29-1 and TRBJ1-2; the D is unclear. V was trimmed by 2 bases and J by 3 bases, leaving 1 base between them. The CDR3 runs 10 residues. The V gene's germline CDR1 is SQVTM and CDR2 ANQGSEA. CDR3 bases: TGCAGCGTTGAATACTATGGCTACACCTTC. Its protein product is CSVEYYGYTF.

This rearrangement joins TRBV5-1 to TRBJ2-7, with 7 bases aligning to TRBD1. The CDR3 is made up of 16 amino acids. Germline CDR1 is SGHRS and CDR2 is YFSETQ. Germline trimming cut 3 bases from V and 2 bases from J; bases unmatched to any gene: 11. This CDR3 reads CASSWDGTATTYEQYF. For the CDR3, the DNA is TGCGCCAGCAGCTGGGACGGGACAGCTACAACCTACGAGCAGTACTTC.

Only one count was recorded for this clone. The rearrangement joins TRBV19 to TRBJ1-1, with no clear D. The CDR3 has 13 amino acids. CDR1 is LNHDA, CDR2 SQIVND, per germline (reference sequence). Trimming left V 4 bases short and J 1 base short, with 7 bases between. The CDR3 DNA is TGTGCCAGTAGTAGAACACCGAACACTGAAGCTTTCTTT. Protein: CASSRTPNTEAFF. Full variable domain (remainder filled in from reference TRBV19 and TRBJ1-1): DGGITQSPKYLFRKEGQNVTLSCEQNLNHDAMYWYRQDPGQGLRLIYYSQIVNDFQKGDIAEGYSVSREKKESFPLTVTSAQKNPTAFYLCASSRTPNTEAFFGQGTRLTVV.

The rearrangement links TRBV7-2 to TRBJ2-5; D is undetermined. Deletions cut 0 bases from V and 4 bases from J, with 9 bases between. This CDR3 is 14 amino acids long. Germline CDR1 is SGHTA and CDR2 is FQGNSA. CDR3 sequence (DNA): TGTGCCAGCAGCTTAGCGTACGTTTCAGAGACCCAGTACTTC. Encoded protein: CASSLAYVSETQYF. Complete variable domain (other parts from reference TRBV7-2 and TRBJ2-5): GAGVSQSPSNKVTEKGKDVELRCDPISGHTALYWYRQSLGQGLEFLIYFQGNSAPDKSGLPSDRFSAERTGGSVSTLTIQRTQQEDSAVYLCASSLAYVSETQYFGPGTRLLVL.

The rearrangement links TRBV4-1 to TRBJ2-5; a possible D gene is TRBD2 (5 bases). The CDR3 sequence is 15 residues long. Germline lookup yields CDR1 MGHRA and CDR2 YSYEKL. Trimming stripped 3 bases from V and 3 bases from J, with 14 bases between. CDR3 protein: CASSQPGRGKETQYF. CDR3 nucleotide sequence: TGCGCCAGCAGCCAGCCGGGGAGAGGGAAAGAGACCCAGTACTTC.

This chain uses TRBV19 with TRBJ1-1; D is uncertain. Germline loops: CDR1 LNHDA, CDR2 SQIVND (reference sequence). Trimming removed 7 bases at V and 0 bases at J, with 12 bases between. The CDR3 spans 14 residues. The CDR3: CASIGGRLNTEAFF. CDR3 nucleotides: TGTGCCAGTATAGGCGGCAGGCTGAACACTGAAGCTTTCTTT.

The chain joins TRBV9 to TRBJ1-1; D not resolved. CDR1 SGDLS and CDR2 YYNGEE come from the germline V gene. The CDR3 covers 13 residues. V gave up 4 bases and J gave up 6 bases, with 13 bases separating them. CDR3 sequence (DNA): TGTGCCAGCAGCCCTCAGACGGCTCCTGAAGCTTTCTTT. Translated, it gives CASSPQTAPEAFF.

This chain links TRBV12-3 or TRBV12-4 with TRBJ1-1, with D perhaps TRBD1 (6 bases). The V gene lost 7 bases and the J gene lost 6 bases, with 15 bases spanning the gap. This CDR3 is built from 13 residues. The DNA for the CDR3 is TGTGCCAGCACCACAGGGCTAGGAGCTGAAGCTTTCTTT. Its translation is CASTTGLGAEAFF.

This clone was seen only once. In DNA form, the CDR3 reads TGCGCCAGCACCGCTTCGGAAGGGGGCGGTGAAAAACTGTTTTTT. It codes for CASTASEGGGEKLFF. The gene calls are TRBV10-2 and TRBJ1-4; 7 bases agree with TRBD1. The trim removed 7 bases at V and 7 bases at J, leaving 12 bases unmatched. This CDR3 spans 15 amino acids. The germline V gene encodes CDR1 WSHSY and CDR2 SAAADI.

Concerning this clone: The sample carries other DNA sequences with the same CDR3. The V and J genes are TRBV28 and TRBJ2-3; 8 bases align to TRBD2. Per the germline V gene, CDR1 is MDHEN and CDR2 is SYDVKM. The V and J ends lost 6 bases and 1 base, in that order; junction bases with no gene match: 3. The CDR3 sequence is 14 residues long. The CDR3 DNA reads as TGTGCCAGCAGGCGAGCGGGGGGCACAGATACGCAGTATTTT. Its protein is CASRRAGGTDTQYF.

The chain uses TRBV9 and TRBJ1-6; D is unclear. CDR3 size: 14 residues. Germline V gives CDR1 SGDLS, CDR2 YYNGEE. Trimming cost V 2 bases and J 6 bases, with 9 bases left between them. CDR3: CASSVAAFNSPLHF. The CDR3 bases are TGTGCCAGCAGCGTGGCGGCATTTAATTCACCCCTCCACTTT.

V and J are TRBV7-9 and TRBJ1-4; D remains ambiguous. V shed 3 bases and J shed 8 bases, with 10 bases lying between them. CDR1 and CDR2 from the germline V gene are SEHNR and FQNEAQ (reference sequence). This CDR3 is 13 amino acids long. The CDR3 DNA reads TGTGCCAGCAGCTTGGAACGGTCGGAAAAACTGTTTTTT. This codes for CASSLERSEKLFF.

The rearrangement uses TRBV28 and TRBJ1-2; D not resolved. The CDR3 spans 14 residues. Germline CDR1 and CDR2: MDHEN and SYDVKM. Trimming removed 3 bases at V and 0 bases at J, with 8 bases between. The CDR3, as DNA: TGTGCCAGCAGTTTGGTACAACCTAACTATGGCTACACCTTC. Protein product: CASSLVQPNYGYTF.

A note on this clone: At one end the junction does not follow the germline gene, possibly because of a read error. The chain couples TRBV5-6 to TRBJ2-5; 11 bases are a match to TRBD2. CDR1 SGHDT and CDR2 YYEEEE come from the germline V gene. The CDR3 consists of 18 residues. The CDR3 sequence is CASSLAPGLAVLQETQYF. CDR3 DNA: TGTGCCAGCAGTTTGGCCCCGGGACTAGCGGTTCTCCAAGAGACCCAGTACTTC.

The chain employs TRBV2 and TRBJ2-7, with no clear D. From germline, CDR1 is SNHLY and CDR2 FYNNEI. V dropped 8 bases and J dropped 3 bases, with 11 bases sitting between them. There are 12 residues in the CDR3. The CDR3 DNA is TGTGCCAGCGGTCCAATCTTCTACGAGCAGTACTTC. Its protein is CASGPIFYEQYF.

This chain connects TRBV4-1 to TRBJ2-5, with 12 bases identical to TRBD2. In germline, CDR1 is MGHRA, CDR2 YSYEKL. The ends lost 2 bases at V and 5 bases at J; junction bases unmatched: 9. The CDR3 contains 17 residues. The CDR3 is CASSQPLAGGLGETQYF. DNA for the CDR3: TGCGCCAGCAGCCAACCCCTAGCGGGGGGGCTTGGGGAGACCCAGTACTTC.